These 10 T cell receptor beta chains share one sample of origin, sequenced in a study of blood T cell repertoires in COVID-19. Generated by immunoSEQ multiplex PCR, the TCRdb table keeps only in-frame clones and is missing some. The profile shows over 20,000 clones, about 86% of them singletons. Specimen: peripheral blood. These receptor sequences come from a man in his 70s with acute or convalescent COVID-19.

The sample holds one count of this clone. The CDR3 DNA reads TGTGCCAGCAGCATTGACAGTACCATGGGCTATGGCTACACCTTC. Protein product: CASSIDSTMGYGYTF. This sequence joins TRBV5-4 and TRBJ1-2; tentative D call: TRBD1 (5 bases). Trimming took 4 bases from V and 4 from J, leaving 17 bases between them. CDR1 and CDR2 from the germline V gene are SGHNT and YYREEE (reference sequence). The CDR3 is 15 amino acids.

This clone appeared once. This chain links TRBV7-9 with TRBJ2-7, with 8 bases fitting TRBD1. CDR1 and CDR2 (germline): SEHNR, FQNEAQ (reference sequence). J lost 7 bases, V lost 1 base, and 9 bases had no gene match. This CDR3 spans 15 amino acids. This CDR3 reads CASSLGQAGGEEQYF. Here the CDR3 DNA reads TGTGCCAGCAGCTTAGGGCAGGCAGGGGGCGAGGAGCAGTACTTC.

The chain combines TRBV4-2 with TRBJ2-7; 8 nucleotides agree with TRBD1. Trimming removed 3 bases from V and 3 bases from J; junction bases left unmatched: 7. The CDR3 has 15 amino acids. CDR1 and CDR2 from the germline V gene are LGHNA and YNFKEQ. The CDR3 DNA reads TGTGCCAGCAGCCAGGCCGGACAGGGTTTCTACGAGCAGTACTTC. Its protein product is CASSQAGQGFYEQYF.

The rearrangement joins TRBV3-1 (or the pseudogene TRBV3-2) to TRBJ2-1; 8 bases agree with TRBD1. This CDR3 comprises 13 residues. CDR1 is LGHDT, CDR2 YNNKEL, per germline (reference sequence). The V and J ends lost 8 bases and 8 bases, in that order; junction bases with no gene match: 8. CDR3 DNA: TGTGCCAGCGGGGGTTCAGGGGGCCATGAGCAGTTCTTC. It encodes CASGGSGGHEQFF.

The genes are TRBV11-2 and TRBJ1-3; D might be TRBD1 (5 bases). Germline CDR1 reads SGHAT; CDR2 reads FQNNGV. V lost 0 bases, J lost 3 bases, and 6 bases lay in between. The CDR3 spans 14 residues. The CDR3 nucleotides are TGTGCCAGCAGCTTAGAAGGGGTTGGAAACACCATATATTTT. It is translated as CASSLEGVGNTIYF. The variable domain in full, completed from reference TRBV11-2 and TRBJ1-3, reads EAGVAQSPRYKIIEKRQSVAFWCNPISGHATLYWYQQILGQGPKLLIQFQNNGVVDDSQLPKDRFSAERLKGVDSTLKIQPAKLEDSAVYLCASSLEGVGNTIYFGEGSWLTVV.

The chain recombines TRBV5-1 with TRBJ2-7, with TRBD1 matching 10 bases. Unmatched junction bases numbered 14, after V lost 0 bases and J lost 2 bases. The germline gives CDR1 SGHRS, CDR2 YFSETQ. The CDR3 runs 19 residues. This CDR3 is CASSLVGSGRQGAAYEQYF. CDR3 bases: TGCGCCAGCAGCTTGGTCGGTAGTGGGAGACAGGGGGCCGCCTACGAGCAGTACTTC.

This clone has a handful of counts. The chain carries TRBV5-4 and TRBJ2-7, with D perhaps matching TRBD2 (5 bases). The CDR3 length is 14 residues. Germline CDR1 SGHNT, CDR2 YYREEE (reference sequence). Between the trimmed V and J ends, which lost 4 bases and 2 bases, there was a span of 13 bases. The CDR3 coding sequence is TGTGCCAGCAGCCGCCGGGATCAACCCTACGAGCAGTACTTC. It yields the protein CASSRRDQPYEQYF.

This chain joins TRBV6-5 and TRBJ1-6, with 7 nucleotides matching TRBD1. The germline V gene encodes CDR1 MNHEY and CDR2 SVGAGI. The CDR3 has 15 residues. The trim removed 0 bases at V and 9 bases at J, leaving 5 bases unmatched. CDR3 in DNA: TGTGCCAGCAGTTACTCGGGGACAGTCGGTTCACCCCTCCACTTT. Its protein product is CASSYSGTVGSPLHF.

This clone was observed a single time. The chain couples TRBV28 to TRBJ2-5; TRBD1 matches 12 bases. V shed 2 bases and J 0 bases; nucleotides not matched to a gene: 13. Germline V lookup: CDR1 MDHEN, CDR2 SYDVKM. The CDR3 consists of 20 residues. The CDR3 bases are TGTGCCAGCAGTTTACCCGAGGGACAGGGGGCTTTTGGGAACCAAGAGACCCAGTACTTC. The encoded protein is CASSLPEGQGAFGNQETQYF.

The V call is TRBV23-1, the J call TRBJ1-1; D remains ambiguous. TRBV23-1 is annotated as an ORF whose role is uncertain. The length of the CDR3 is 14 residues. V lost 3 bases and J lost 1, with 9 bases in between. CDR3 sequence: CASSHPRGNTEAFF. CDR3 bases: TGCGCCAGCAGTCACCCTCGGGGGAACACTGAAGCTTTCTTT.